Below, 10 T cell receptor beta chains from the same sample are listed, as sequenced in a study of cytomegalovirus exposure and HLA in healthy donors. The PCR ran on 60 Vbeta and 13 Jbeta primers. Assay: immunoSEQ multiplex PCR; the TCRdb copy retains only in-frame clones and omits some. The sample carries 90,000 to 110,000 clones, roughly 80% recorded once. Sample: PBMCs. Receptors originate from a man aged 25-45 years in good health and CMV-seropositive.

This clone came up once. This chain joins TRBV9 and TRBJ1-4; D not certain. Germline values: CDR1 SGDLS, CDR2 YYNGEE. Deletions cut 1 base from V and 0 bases from J, with 4 bases between. This CDR3 has 14 amino acids. In DNA, the CDR3 is TGTGCCAGCAGCGTAACTGCAACTAATGAAAAACTGTTTTTT. Translation: CASSVTATNEKLFF.

The V and J genes are TRBV4-2 and TRBJ2-4; D possibly corresponds to TRBD2 (6 bases). V shed 0 bases and J shed 6 bases, with 18 bases lying between them. Germline V gene sequence: CDR1 LGHNA, CDR2 YNFKEQ. The CDR3 covers 17 residues. The CDR3 reads CASSQDPTTSPGNIQYF. In DNA form, the CDR3 reads TGTGCCAGCAGCCAAGATCCCACAACTAGCCCCGGAAACATTCAGTACTTC.

This rearrangement joins TRBV19 to TRBJ2-7; perhaps TRBD1 as D (5 bases). The V end was cut by 3 bases, the J end by 3 bases, with 18 bases between. CDR1 is LNHDA, CDR2 SQIVND, per germline (reference sequence). CDR3 length: 16 residues. Here the CDR3 reads CASSINTGEVGYEQYF. The CDR3 nucleotides read TGTGCCAGTAGTATCAACACAGGAGAAGTAGGCTACGAGCAGTACTTC.

This clone was seen only a few times. The J gene is TRBJ1-6, the V gene TRBV7-9; 8 bases match TRBD1. CDR1 is SEHNR and CDR2 is FQNEAQ in the germline V gene (reference sequence). The CDR3 has 15 amino acids. The J segment lost 3 bases and the V segment lost 5 bases, leaving 3 bases of the junction unmatched. In DNA form, the CDR3 reads TGTGCCAGCAGCGACAGGGGAGGCTATAATTCACCCCTCCACTTT. This translates into CASSDRGGYNSPLHF.

The CDR3 bases are TGTGCCAGCAGCATAGGACAGGGGGCTCAGCCCCAGCATTTT. Its translation: CASSIGQGAQPQHF. The rearrangement joins TRBV7-2 to TRBJ1-5; the match to TRBD1 covers 11 bases. CDR1 and CDR2 (germline): SGHTA, FQGNSA. This CDR3 spans 14 amino acids. The V gene end was trimmed by 5 bases and the J gene end by 6 bases; junction bases not matched to a gene: 3.

This clone has a single count. This chain connects TRBV5-6 to TRBJ1-4; 9 bases are shared with TRBD1. The CDR3 runs 14 residues. The germline V gene has CDR1 SGHDT and CDR2 YYEEEE. After removal of 5 bases from V and 7 bases from J, the junction contained 6 bases not matched to a gene. The CDR3 spells CASRAGQGFEKLFF. DNA for the CDR3: TGTGCCAGCAGAGCGGGACAGGGCTTTGAAAAACTGTTTTTT.

V and J are TRBV9 and TRBJ2-7; 8 bases agree with TRBD1. Losses at the gene ends were 0 bases for V and 6 bases for J; bases not matched to a gene: 2. CDR1 and CDR2 from the germline V gene are SGDLS and YYNGEE. The CDR3 spans 13 residues. The CDR3 coding sequence is TGTGCCAGCAGCGTAGGAACAGGGGGCGAGCAGTACTTC. Protein sequence: CASSVGTGGEQYF.

The chain combines TRBV14 with TRBJ1-2; 11 bases are shared with TRBD1. Germline loops: CDR1 SGHDN, CDR2 FVKESK. The CDR3 contains 15 residues. With V trimmed by 1 base and J by 8 bases, 6 bases remained unmatched. The CDR3 nucleotides read TGTGCCAGCAGCCAAGGGACAGGGGGCGCCGGGGGCTACACCTTC. It specifies CASSQGTGGAGGYTF.

The table lists this clone with a few counts. The chain links TRBV7-2 to TRBJ2-5, with TRBD1 matching 8 bases. Germline V gives CDR1 SGHTA, CDR2 FQGNSA. J lost 1 base, V lost 5 bases, and 6 bases had no gene match. The CDR3 totals 15 residues. The CDR3 nucleotides read TGTGCCAGCAGCATAGGCGGACAGGGCCAAGAGACCCAGTACTTC. It specifies CASSIGGQGQETQYF.

The chain employs TRBV6-1 and TRBJ2-5; D may be TRBD2 (7 bases). Germline assignment: CDR1 MNHNS and CDR2 SASEGT. This CDR3 has 14 residues. Trimming shortened V by 7 bases and J by 5 bases, and 17 bases separated the two germline ends. The CDR3 bases are TGTGCCAGCATCGAAGGGGGGGCGCGGGAGACCCAGTACTTC. It specifies CASIEGGARETQYF.